Listed below are T cell receptor beta chains from one sample, sequenced in a study of blood T cells in healthy people across ages. TCRdb fed the 5' RACE reads into MiXCR, producing one record per CDR3 protein. The data hold roughly 800,000 distinct CDR3 sequences, with about 26% observed a single time. Another study also made use of these data, one on T cells of mothers and their children.

Material: blood. The origin of the receptors is a boy aged 5 to 17 in good health. Both conserved end residues are part of each CDR3. The D gene is left open where the match is weak. Size tells how often a clone was seen (once, few, many) or the class of an expanded clone, and some rows leave it out.

V gene	J gene	clone size	CDR3 length	D gene	CDR3 DNA	CDR3 protein
TRBV7-2	TRBJ1-5	-	15	-	TGTGCCAGCAGCCCCGGCAGGGACGGCAATCAGCCCCAGCATTTT	CASSPGRDGNQPQHF
TRBV6-5	TRBJ2-2	-	17	-	TGTGCCAGCAGTTATTCCCCGAATAGCGGAAACACCGGGGAGCTGTTTTTT	CASSYSPNSGNTGELFF
TRBV2	TRBJ2-7	-	13	-	TGTGCCAGCACCAGGACAAGCTCCTACGAGCAGTACTTC	CASTRTSSYEQYF
TRBV7-2	TRBJ2-5	-	16	-	TGTGCCAGCAGCTTAGATCTGGGGGGGCCCGAAGAGACCCAGTACTTC	CASSLDLGGPEETQYF
TRBV9	TRBJ2-1	-	16	-	TGTGCCAGCAGCGTAGATGTCCAGGGGAGAACGGATGAGCAGTTCTTC	CASSVDVQGRTDEQFF
TRBV11-2	TRBJ2-3	-	14	-	TGTGCCAGCCTCAGGGATGGGGGGCTCAAAACGCAGTATTTT	CASLRDGGLKTQYF
TRBV6-1	TRBJ2-7	-	13	TRBD1	TGTGCCAGCAGCGGGACAGTTCGGGACGAGCAGTACTTC	CASSGTVRDEQYF
TRBV5-6	TRBJ2-1	few	17	TRBD2	TGTGCCAGCACTTGGGGGCTAGCGGGGGGGGAGTACAATGAGCAGTTCTTC	CASTWGLAGGEYNEQFF
TRBV11-3	TRBJ2-7	-	12	-	TGTGCCAGCAGTCAGGAACCGGGCGAGCAGTACTTC	CASSQEPGEQYF
TRBV2	TRBJ2-1	few	17	TRBD2	TGTGCCAGCAGTAGCGCTAGCGGGGGGATCTCCTACAATGAGCAGTTCTTC	CASSSASGGISYNEQFF
TRBV5-4	TRBJ2-1	-	18	-	TGTGCCAGCAGCTTGGATCAATCGGGCTGGAGCTCCTACAATGAGCAGTTCTTC	CASSLDQSGWSSYNEQFF
TRBV5-1	TRBJ2-7	-	15	TRBD1	TGCGCCAGCAGCCTACGGGACAGGAGTACCTACGAGCAGTACTTC	CASSLRDRSTYEQYF
TRBV9	TRBJ2-7	-	18	TRBD2	TGTGCCAGCAGCCCTTCCTATAGCGGGGGGAGTACTTCCTACGAGCAGTACTTC	CASSPSYSGGSTSYEQYF
TRBV20-1	TRBJ1-3	-	15	-	TGCAGTGCTAGGCCGGCGGGGAGCTCTGGAAACACCATATATTTT	CSARPAGSSGNTIYF
TRBV25-1	TRBJ2-1	-	11	-	TGTGCCAGCATGTGGCTCGATGAGCAGTTCTTC	CASMWLDEQFF
TRBV3-1	TRBJ1-4	few	13	-	TGTGCCAGCAGAATGGCAACTAATGAAAAACTGTTTTTT	CASRMATNEKLFF
TRBV2	TRBJ2-4	-	12	-	TGTGCCAGCAGGTTCGGGTCAAGGTATCAGTACTTC	CASRFGSRYQYF
TRBV5-5	TRBJ1-2	-	14	-	TGTGCCAGCAGCTGGGACGGGGCGCCGAGGGGCTACACCTTC	CASSWDGAPRGYTF
TRBV4-1	TRBJ1-4	-	13	TRBD1	TGCGCCAGCAGCCTAAACAGGGGACAGAAACTGTTTTTT	CASSLNRGQKLFF
TRBV20-1	TRBJ2-1	-	14	-	TGCAGTGCTAGACGTCGGAGCTCCTACAATGAGCAGTTCTTC	CSARRRSSYNEQFF
TRBV27	TRBJ1-1	-	13	-	TGTGCCAGCAGCCCTCGGAAGAACACTGAAGCTTTCTTT	CASSPRKNTEAFF
TRBV28	TRBJ2-7	-	14	-	TGTGCCAGCAGTTTACAGGGGCCCATCTACGAGCAGTACTTC	CASSLQGPIYEQYF
TRBV3-1	TRBJ2-1	-	16	-	TGTGCCAGCAGCCAAGACCCAGGGCTAGCCTACAATGAGCAGTTCTTC	CASSQDPGLAYNEQFF
TRBV29-1	TRBJ2-7	-	13	TRBD2	TGCAGCGTTGTTCCTAGCGGGTCCAACGAGCAGTACTTC	CSVVPSGSNEQYF
TRBV24-1	TRBJ2-3	few	17	TRBD1	TGTGCCACCAGTGATACCGGACAGGGGAAGATAACAGATACGCAGTATTTT	CATSDTGQGKITDTQYF
TRBV4-2	TRBJ2-3	-	15	-	TGTGCCAGCAGCCAAGGACAATCTAGCACAGATACGCAGTATTTT	CASSQGQSSTDTQYF
TRBV30	TRBJ1-1	-	11	-	TGTGCCTGGAGTGTCACGGGTGAAGCTTTCTTT	CAWSVTGEAFF
TRBV12-3/TRBV12-4	TRBJ1-4	-	14	TRBD1	TGTGCCAGCAGTTTTCGACAGGGGGCTGAAAAACTGTTTTTT	CASSFRQGAEKLFF
TRBV4-1	TRBJ2-1	-	13	-	TGCGCCAGCAGCCAAACAGACTACAATGAGCAGTTCTTC	CASSQTDYNEQFF